The entry below describes one TCR beta chain. The data were obtained in a study of blood T cell repertoires in COVID-19. Looking at the study overall: The samples span acute and convalescent COVID-19 from the United States, Italy and Spain. T cells, B-cell-depleted T cells, or PBMCs provided the cDNA or gDNA that served as material.

From germline, CDR1 is MNHEY and CDR2 SMNVEV (reference sequence). The trim removed 7 bases at V and 3 bases at J, leaving 6 bases unmatched. There are 14 residues in the CDR3. In the authors' workflow: It was from reference gene primer amplification that nucleated cell counts were estimated. Clones were read by immunoSEQ multiplex PCR, and TCRdb kept only the in-frame ones, dropping some. D and trimming come from the DNA, and the V and J calls and clone size come from that table. This table has just over 650,000 clones, 85% to 90% appearing once. This TCR derives from a woman aged 18-30 years with acute or convalescent COVID-19. The chain joins TRBV27 to TRBJ2-7, with 10 bases that match TRBD1. Sequenced material: peripheral blood. The CDR3 DNA reads as TGTGCCAGCATCGACCGGGACAGGGGCTACGAGCAGTACTTC. It codes for CASIDRDRGYEQYF.